This T cell receptor beta chain was obtained from a study of blood T cell repertoires in COVID-19. The wider study: PBMCs, B-cell-depleted T cells, or T cells provided the cDNA or gDNA that made up the material.

In the source study's methods: Nucleated cell counts were estimated from reference gene primer amplification. TCRdb's table, derived via immunoSEQ multiplex PCR, lists solely in-frame clones and lacks some. For V, J and clone size, that table is used; D and trimming come from the DNA. The sample has a few hundred thousand clones, around 90% seen once. The sample holds one count of this clone. There are 14 residues in the CDR3. Trimming cost V 2 bases and J 7 bases; bases outside gene matches: 3. Germline CDR1 is SGHAT and CDR2 is FQNNGV. Adults between about 18 and 89 years of age took part from approximately 24 US areas. All recovered Cohort 3 donors got two negative PCRs, got clearance, or saw symptom resolution.

The rearrangement uses TRBV11-2 and TRBJ1-4, with 8 bases that match TRBD1. Sequenced sample: PBMCs or T cells enriched from blood (not recorded which). This clonotype originated in a woman aged 25 to 39 who had recovered from COVID-19. The CDR3, as DNA: TGTGCCAGCAGCTTAACAGGGGGTGGTGAAAAACTGTTTTTT. This sequence encodes CASSLTGGGEKLFF.